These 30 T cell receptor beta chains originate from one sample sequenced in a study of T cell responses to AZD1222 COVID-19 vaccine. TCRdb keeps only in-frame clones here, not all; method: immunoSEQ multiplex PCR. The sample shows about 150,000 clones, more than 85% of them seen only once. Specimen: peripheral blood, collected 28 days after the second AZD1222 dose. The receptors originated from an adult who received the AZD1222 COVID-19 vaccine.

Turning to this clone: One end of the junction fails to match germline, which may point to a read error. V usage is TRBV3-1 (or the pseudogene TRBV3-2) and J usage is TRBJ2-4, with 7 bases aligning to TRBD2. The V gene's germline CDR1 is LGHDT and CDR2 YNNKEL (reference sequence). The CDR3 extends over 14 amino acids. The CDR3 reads CASNQGGSGSGTYF. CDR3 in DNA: TGTGCCAGCAACCAAGGTGGTAGCGGGTCAGGGACGTACTTC.

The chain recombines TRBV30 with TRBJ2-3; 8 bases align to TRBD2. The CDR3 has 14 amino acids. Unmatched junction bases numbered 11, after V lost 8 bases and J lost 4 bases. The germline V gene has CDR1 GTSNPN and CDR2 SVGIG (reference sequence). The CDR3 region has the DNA TGTGCCCTGGAGCGGCTAGCGGGTGCAGATACGCAGTATTTT. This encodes CALERLAGADTQYF.

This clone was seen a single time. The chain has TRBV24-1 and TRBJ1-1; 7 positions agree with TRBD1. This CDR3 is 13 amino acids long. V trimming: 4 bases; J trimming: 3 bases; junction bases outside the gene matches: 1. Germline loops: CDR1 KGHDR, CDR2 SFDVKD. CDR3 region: CATSDRGYTEAFF. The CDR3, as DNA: TGTGCCACCAGTGACAGGGGGTACACTGAAGCTTTCTTT.

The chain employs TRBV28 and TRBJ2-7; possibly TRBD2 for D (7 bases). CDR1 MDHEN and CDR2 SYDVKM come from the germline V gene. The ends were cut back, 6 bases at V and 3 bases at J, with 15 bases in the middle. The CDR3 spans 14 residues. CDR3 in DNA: TGTGCCAGCAGGGTGGGGGGGCCGTACTACGAGCAGTACTTC. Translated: CASRVGGPYYEQYF.

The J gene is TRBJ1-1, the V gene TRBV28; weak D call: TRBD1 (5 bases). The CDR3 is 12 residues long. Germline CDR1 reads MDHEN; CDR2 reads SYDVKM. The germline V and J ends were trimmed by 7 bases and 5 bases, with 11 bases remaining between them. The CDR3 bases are TGTGCCAGCACCCAGACAGAAACTGAAGCTTTCTTT. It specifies CASTQTETEAFF. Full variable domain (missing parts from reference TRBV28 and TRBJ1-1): DVKVTQSSRYLVKRTGEKVFLECVQDMDHENMFWYRQDPGLGLRLIYFSYDVKMKEKGDIPEGYSVSREKKERFSLILESASTNQTSMYLCASTQTETEAFFGQGTRLTVV.

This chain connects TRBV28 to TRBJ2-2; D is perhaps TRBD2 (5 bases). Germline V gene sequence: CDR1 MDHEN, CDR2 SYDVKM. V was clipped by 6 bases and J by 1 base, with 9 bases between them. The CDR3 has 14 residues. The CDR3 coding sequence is TGTGCCAGCAGCCCTCGGGAGAACACCGGGGAGCTGTTTTTT. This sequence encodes CASSPRENTGELFF.

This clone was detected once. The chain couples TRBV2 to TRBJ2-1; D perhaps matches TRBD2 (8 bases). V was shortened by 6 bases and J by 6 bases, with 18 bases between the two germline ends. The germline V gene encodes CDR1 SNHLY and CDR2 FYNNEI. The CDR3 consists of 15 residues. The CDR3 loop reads CASSLGGDSFNEQFF. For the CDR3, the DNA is TGTGCCAGCAGCCTCGGGGGGGACAGCTTCAATGAGCAGTTCTTC. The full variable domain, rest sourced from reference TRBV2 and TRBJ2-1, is EPEVTQTPSHQVTQMGQEVILRCVPISNHLYFYWYRQILGQKVEFLVSFYNNEISEKSEIFDDQFSVERPDGSNFTLKIRSTKLEDSAMYFCASSLGGDSFNEQFFGPGTRLTVL.

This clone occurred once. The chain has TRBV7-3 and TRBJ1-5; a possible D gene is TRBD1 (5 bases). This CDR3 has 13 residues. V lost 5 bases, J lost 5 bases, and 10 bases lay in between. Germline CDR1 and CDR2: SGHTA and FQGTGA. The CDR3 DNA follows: TGTGCCAGCAGCGGAGGGGTGGATCAGCCCCAGCATTTT. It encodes CASSGGVDQPQHF.

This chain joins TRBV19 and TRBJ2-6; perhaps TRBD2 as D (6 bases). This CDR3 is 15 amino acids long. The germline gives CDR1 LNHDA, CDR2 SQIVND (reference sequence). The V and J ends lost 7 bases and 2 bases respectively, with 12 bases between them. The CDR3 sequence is CASKPGGAGANVLTF. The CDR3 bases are TGTGCCAGTAAACCAGGAGGGGCTGGGGCCAACGTCCTGACTTTC. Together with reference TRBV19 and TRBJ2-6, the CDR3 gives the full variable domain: DGGITQSPKYLFRKEGQNVTLSCEQNLNHDAMYWYRQDPGQGLRLIYYSQIVNDFQKGDIAEGYSVSREKKESFPLTVTSAQKNPTAFYLCASKPGGAGANVLTFGAGSRLTVL.

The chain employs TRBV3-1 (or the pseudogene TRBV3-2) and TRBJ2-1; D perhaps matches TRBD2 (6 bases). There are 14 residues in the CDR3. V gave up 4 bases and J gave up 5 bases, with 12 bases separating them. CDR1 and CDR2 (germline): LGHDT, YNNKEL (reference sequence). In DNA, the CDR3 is TGTGCCAGCAGCCTTCGGACTACCGACAATGAGCAGTTCTTC. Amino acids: CASSLRTTDNEQFF.

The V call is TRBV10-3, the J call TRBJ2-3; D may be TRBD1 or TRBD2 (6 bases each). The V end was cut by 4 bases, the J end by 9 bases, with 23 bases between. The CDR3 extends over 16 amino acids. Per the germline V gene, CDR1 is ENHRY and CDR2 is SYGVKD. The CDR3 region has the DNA TGTGCCATCAGTGCCCCACCGGGGGCCGCCCCCTCAACGCAGTATTTT. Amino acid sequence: CAISAPPGAAPSTQYF.

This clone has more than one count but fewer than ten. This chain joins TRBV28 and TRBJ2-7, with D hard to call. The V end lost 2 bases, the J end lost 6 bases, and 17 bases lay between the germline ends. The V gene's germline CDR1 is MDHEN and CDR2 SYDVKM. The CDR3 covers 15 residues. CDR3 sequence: CASSLSWIRLSEQYF. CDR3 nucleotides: TGTGCCAGCAGTTTAAGCTGGATTAGATTAAGCGAGCAGTACTTC.

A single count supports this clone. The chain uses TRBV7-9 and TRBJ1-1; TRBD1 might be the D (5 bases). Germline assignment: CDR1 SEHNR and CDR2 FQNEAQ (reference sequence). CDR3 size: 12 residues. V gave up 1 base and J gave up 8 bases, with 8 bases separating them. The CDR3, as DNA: TGTGCCAGCAGCTTAGGCAGGGACGAAGCTTTCTTT. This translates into CASSLGRDEAFF.

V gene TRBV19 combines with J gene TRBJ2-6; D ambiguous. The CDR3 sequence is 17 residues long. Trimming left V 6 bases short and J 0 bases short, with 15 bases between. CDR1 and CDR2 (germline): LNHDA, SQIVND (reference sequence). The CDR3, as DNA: TGTGCCAGTAGACAAGCAACGGGTGCCTCTGGGGCCAACGTCCTGACTTTC. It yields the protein CASRQATGASGANVLTF.

The CDR3 region has the DNA TGTGCCAGCTCAACCTCGACAGGGTTTTTATCTGGAAACACCATATATTTT. The encoded protein is CASSTSTGFLSGNTIYF. The chain recombines TRBV18 with TRBJ1-3, with 7 bases fitting TRBD1. V gave up 5 bases and J gave up 1 base; unmatched junction bases: 11. This CDR3 is 17 amino acids long. Germline CDR1 KGHSH, CDR2 LQKENI.

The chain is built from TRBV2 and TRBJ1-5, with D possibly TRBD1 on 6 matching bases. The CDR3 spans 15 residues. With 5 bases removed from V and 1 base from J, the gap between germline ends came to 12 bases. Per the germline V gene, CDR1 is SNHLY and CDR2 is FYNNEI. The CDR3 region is CASSPQGGSNQPQHF. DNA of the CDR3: TGTGCCAGCAGTCCACAGGGTGGGAGCAATCAGCCCCAGCATTTT.

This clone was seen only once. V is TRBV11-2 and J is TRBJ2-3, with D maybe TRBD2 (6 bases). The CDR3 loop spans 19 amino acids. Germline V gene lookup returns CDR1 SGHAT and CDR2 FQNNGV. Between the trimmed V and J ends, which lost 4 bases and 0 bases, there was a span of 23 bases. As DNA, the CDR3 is TGTGCCAGCAGCTCTTTTACCGGGACTCATCCGGCTAGCACAGATACGCAGTATTTT. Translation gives CASSSFTGTHPASTDTQYF.

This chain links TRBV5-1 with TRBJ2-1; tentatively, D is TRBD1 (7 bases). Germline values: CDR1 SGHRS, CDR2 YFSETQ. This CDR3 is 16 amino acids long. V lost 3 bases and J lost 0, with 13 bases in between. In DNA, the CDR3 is TGCGCCAGCAGCTCCCACAGGGGACTCTCCTACAATGAGCAGTTCTTC. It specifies CASSSHRGLSYNEQFF. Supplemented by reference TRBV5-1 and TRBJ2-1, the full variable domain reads KAGVTQTPRYLIKTRGQQVTLSCSPISGHRSVSWYQQTPGQGLQFLFEYFSETQRNKGNFPGRFSGRQFSNSRSEMNVSTLELGDSALYLCASSSHRGLSYNEQFFGPGTRLTVL.

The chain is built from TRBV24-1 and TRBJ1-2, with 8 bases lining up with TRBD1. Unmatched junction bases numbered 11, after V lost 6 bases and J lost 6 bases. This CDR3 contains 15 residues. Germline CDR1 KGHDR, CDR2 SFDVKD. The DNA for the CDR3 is TGTGCCACCAGTCCGTCGACAGGGGTCAAGGATGGCTACACCTTC. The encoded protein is CATSPSTGVKDGYTF.

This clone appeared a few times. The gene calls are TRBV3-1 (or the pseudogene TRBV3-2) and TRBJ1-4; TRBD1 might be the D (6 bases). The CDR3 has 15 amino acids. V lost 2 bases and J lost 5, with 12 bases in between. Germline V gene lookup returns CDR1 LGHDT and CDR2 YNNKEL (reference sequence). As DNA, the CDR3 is TGTGCCAGCAGCCAAACCCTTACAGGGAATGAAAAACTGTTTTTT. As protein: CASSQTLTGNEKLFF.

CDR3 protein: CASIESSGNTIYF. The CDR3 nucleotides read TGTGCCAGTATCGAGAGCTCTGGAAACACCATATATTTT. The V gene is TRBV25-1, the J gene TRBJ1-3; no reliable D call. This CDR3 is built from 13 residues. V dropped 9 bases and J dropped 0 bases, with 9 bases sitting between them. Germline lookup yields CDR1 MGHDK and CDR2 SYGVNS.

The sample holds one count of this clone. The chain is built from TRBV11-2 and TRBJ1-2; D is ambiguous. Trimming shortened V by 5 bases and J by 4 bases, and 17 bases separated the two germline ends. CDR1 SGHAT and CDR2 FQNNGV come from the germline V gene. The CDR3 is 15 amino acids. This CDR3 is CASSTPGSRRYGYTF. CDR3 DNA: TGTGCCAGCAGCACCCCAGGAAGCAGACGCTATGGCTACACCTTC.

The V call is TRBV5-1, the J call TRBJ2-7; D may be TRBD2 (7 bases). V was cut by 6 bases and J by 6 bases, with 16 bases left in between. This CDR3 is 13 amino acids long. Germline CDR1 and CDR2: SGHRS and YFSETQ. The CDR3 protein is CASKEGEGPEQYF. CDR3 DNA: TGCGCCAGCAAGGAGGGGGAGGGCCCCGAGCAGTACTTC.

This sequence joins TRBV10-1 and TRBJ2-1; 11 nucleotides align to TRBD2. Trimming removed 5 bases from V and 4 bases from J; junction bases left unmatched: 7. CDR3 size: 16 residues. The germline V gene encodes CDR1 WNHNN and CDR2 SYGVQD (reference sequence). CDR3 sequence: CASSILAGGSYNEQFF. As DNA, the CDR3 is TGCGCCAGCAGTATCCTAGCGGGAGGATCATACAATGAGCAGTTCTTC.

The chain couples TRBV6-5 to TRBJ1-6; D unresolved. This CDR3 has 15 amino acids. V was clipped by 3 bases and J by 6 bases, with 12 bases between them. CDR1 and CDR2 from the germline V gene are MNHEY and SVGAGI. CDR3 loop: CASSYQPGINSPLHF. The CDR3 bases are TGTGCCAGCAGTTATCAGCCAGGAATTAATTCACCCCTCCACTTT.

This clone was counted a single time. The CDR3 loop reads CASSEGQGVYTEAFF. The CDR3 nucleotides are TGTGCCAGCAGTGAAGGACAGGGCGTATACACTGAAGCTTTCTTT. J is TRBJ1-1 and V is TRBV27; 8 bases map to TRBD1. CDR3 length equals 15 residues. J lost 3 bases, V lost 5 bases, and 8 bases had no gene match. The germline V gene has CDR1 MNHEY and CDR2 SMNVEV (reference sequence).

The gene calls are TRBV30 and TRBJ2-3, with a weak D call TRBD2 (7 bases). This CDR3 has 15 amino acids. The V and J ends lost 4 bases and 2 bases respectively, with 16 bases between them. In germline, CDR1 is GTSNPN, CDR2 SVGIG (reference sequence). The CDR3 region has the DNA TGTGCCTGGAACTTGGGGGCGGGAGACACAGATACGCAGTATTTT. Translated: CAWNLGAGDTDTQYF.

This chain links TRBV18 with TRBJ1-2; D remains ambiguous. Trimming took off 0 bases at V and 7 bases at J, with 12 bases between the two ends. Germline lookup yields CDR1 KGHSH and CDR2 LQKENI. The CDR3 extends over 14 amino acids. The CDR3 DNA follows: TGTGCCAGCTCACCACCTGGTCTTAGGTCTGGCTACACCTTC. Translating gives CASSPPGLRSGYTF.

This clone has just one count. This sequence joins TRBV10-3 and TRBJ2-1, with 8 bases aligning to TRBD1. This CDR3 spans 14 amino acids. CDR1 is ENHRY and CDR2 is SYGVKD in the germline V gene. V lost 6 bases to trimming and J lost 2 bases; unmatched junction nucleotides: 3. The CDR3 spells CAISPTGAYNEQFF. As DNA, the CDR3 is TGTGCCATCAGCCCGACAGGGGCCTACAATGAGCAGTTCTTC.

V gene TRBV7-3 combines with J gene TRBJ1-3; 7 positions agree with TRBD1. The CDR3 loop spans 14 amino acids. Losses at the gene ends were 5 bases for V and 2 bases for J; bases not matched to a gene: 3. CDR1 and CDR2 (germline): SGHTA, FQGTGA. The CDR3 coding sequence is TGTGCCAGCAGCCGGGGGACAGCTGGAAACACCATATATTTT. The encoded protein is CASSRGTAGNTIYF.